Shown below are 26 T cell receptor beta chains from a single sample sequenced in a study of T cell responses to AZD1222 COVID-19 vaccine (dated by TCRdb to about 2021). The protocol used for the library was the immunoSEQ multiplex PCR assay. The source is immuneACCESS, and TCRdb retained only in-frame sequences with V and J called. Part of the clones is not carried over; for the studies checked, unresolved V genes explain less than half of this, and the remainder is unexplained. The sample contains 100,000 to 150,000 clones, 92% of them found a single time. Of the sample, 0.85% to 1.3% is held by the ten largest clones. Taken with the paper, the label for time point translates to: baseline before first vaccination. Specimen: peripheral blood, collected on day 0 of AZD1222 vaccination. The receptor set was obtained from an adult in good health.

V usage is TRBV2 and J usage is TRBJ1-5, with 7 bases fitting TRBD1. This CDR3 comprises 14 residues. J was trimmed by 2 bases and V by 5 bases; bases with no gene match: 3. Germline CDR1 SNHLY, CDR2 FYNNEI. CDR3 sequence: CASSSQGRNQPQHF. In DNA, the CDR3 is TGTGCCAGCAGTTCACAGGGGCGCAATCAGCCCCAGCATTTT.

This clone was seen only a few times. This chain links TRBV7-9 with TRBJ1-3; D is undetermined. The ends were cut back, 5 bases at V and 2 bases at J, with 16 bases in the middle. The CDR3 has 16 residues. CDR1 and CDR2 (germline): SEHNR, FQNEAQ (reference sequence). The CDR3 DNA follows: TGTGCCAGCAGCCCCGCCGCAGGTCCCACTGGAAACACCATATATTTT. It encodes CASSPAAGPTGNTIYF.

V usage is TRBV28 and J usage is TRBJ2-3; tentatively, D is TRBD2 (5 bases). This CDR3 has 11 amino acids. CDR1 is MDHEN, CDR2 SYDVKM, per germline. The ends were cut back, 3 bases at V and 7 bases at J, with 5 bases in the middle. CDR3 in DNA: TGTGCCAGCAGTTTCGGGAATACGCAGTATTTT. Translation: CASSFGNTQYF. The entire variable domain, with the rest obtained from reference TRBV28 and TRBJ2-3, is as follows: DVKVTQSSRYLVKRTGEKVFLECVQDMDHENMFWYRQDPGLGLRLIYFSYDVKMKEKGDIPEGYSVSREKKERFSLILESASTNQTSMYLCASSFGNTQYFGPGTRLTVL.

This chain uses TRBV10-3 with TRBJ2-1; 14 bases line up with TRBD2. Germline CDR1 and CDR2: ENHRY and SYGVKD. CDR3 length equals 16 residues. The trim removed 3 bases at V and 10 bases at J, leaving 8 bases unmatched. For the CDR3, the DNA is TGTGCCATCAGTGACCCGGGACTAGCGGGAGAAAGGGAGCAGTTCTTC. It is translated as CAISDPGLAGEREQFF.

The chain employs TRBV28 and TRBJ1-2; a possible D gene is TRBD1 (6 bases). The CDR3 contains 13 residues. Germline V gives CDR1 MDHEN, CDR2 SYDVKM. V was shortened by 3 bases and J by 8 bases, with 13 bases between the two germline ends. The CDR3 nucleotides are TGTGCCAGCAGTTTCCGCGGACAGCTCGGCTACACCTTC. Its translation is CASSFRGQLGYTF.

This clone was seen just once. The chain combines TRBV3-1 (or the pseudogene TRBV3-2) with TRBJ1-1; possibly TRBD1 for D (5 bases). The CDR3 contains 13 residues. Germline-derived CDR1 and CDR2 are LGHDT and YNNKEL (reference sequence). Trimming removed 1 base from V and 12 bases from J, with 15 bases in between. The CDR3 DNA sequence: TGTGCCAGCAGCCAAGTCCGACAGAGGGAACCTTTCTTT. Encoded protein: CASSQVRQREPFF.

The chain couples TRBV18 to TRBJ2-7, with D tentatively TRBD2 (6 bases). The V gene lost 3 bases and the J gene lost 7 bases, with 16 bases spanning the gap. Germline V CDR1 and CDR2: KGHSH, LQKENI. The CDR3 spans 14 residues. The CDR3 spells CASSPGTPVEEQYF. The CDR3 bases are TGTGCCAGCTCACCGGGGACTCCTGTTGAAGAGCAGTACTTC.

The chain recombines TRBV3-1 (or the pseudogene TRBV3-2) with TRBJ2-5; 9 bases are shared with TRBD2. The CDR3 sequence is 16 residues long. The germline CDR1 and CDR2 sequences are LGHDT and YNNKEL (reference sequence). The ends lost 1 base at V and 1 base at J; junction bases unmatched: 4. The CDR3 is CASSQGAGGLQETQYF. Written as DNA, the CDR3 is TGTGCCAGCAGCCAAGGGGCGGGGGGGCTCCAAGAGACCCAGTACTTC.

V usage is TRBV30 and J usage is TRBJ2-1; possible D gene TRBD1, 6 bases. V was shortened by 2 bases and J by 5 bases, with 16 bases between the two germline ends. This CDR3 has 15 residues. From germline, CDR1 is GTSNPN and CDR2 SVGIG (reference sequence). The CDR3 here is CAWSRRGSVNNEQFF. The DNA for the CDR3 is TGTGCCTGGAGTCGCAGGGGTAGCGTTAACAATGAGCAGTTCTTC.

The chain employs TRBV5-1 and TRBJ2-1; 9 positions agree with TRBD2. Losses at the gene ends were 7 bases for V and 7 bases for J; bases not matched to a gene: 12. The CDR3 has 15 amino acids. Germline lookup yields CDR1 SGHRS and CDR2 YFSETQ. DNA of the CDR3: TGCGCCAGCCGAGGTAGCGGGAGTGTTATGAATGAGCAGTTCTTC. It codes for CASRGSGSVMNEQFF.

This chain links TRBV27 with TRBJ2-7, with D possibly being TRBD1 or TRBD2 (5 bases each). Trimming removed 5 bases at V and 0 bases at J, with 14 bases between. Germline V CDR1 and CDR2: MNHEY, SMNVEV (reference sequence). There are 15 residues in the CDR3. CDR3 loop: CASSPLGDGSYEQYF. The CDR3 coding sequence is TGTGCCAGCAGTCCACTGGGGGACGGCTCCTACGAGCAGTACTTC.

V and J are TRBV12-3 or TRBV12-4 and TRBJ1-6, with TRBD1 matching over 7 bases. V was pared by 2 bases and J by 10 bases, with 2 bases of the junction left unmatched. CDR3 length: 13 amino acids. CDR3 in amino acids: CASSLTGESPLHF. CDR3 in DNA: TGTGCCAGCAGTTTAACAGGGGAGTCACCCCTCCACTTT.

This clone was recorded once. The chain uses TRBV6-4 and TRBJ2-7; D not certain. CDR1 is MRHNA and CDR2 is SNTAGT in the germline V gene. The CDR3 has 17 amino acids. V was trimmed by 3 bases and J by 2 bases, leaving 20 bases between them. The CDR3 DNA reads TGTGCCAGCAGTGATTTCGGAAGGCTCCACCCGACCTACGAGCAGTACTTC. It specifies CASSDFGRLHPTYEQYF.

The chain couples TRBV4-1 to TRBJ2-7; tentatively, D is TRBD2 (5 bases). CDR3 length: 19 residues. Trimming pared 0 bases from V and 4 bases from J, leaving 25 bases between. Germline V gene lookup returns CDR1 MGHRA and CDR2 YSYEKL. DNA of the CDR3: TGCGCCAGCAGCCAAGACCCCCTCGATCCGCTCAGCTGGACTTACGAGCAGTACTTC. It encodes CASSQDPLDPLSWTYEQYF.

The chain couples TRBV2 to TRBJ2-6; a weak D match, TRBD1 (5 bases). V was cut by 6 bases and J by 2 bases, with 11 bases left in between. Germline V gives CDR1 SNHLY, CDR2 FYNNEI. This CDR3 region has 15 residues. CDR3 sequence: CASSPRDTGANVLTF. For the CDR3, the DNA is TGTGCCAGCAGCCCCAGGGATACTGGGGCCAACGTCCTGACTTTC.

The CDR3 spells CASSIQQGMAQPQHF. CDR3 bases: TGTGCCAGTAGTATCCAACAGGGTATGGCACAGCCCCAGCATTTT. The chain employs TRBV19 and TRBJ1-5, with D possibly TRBD1 on 6 matching bases. The germline V gene has CDR1 LNHDA and CDR2 SQIVND (reference sequence). V was clipped by 3 bases and J by 7 bases, with 16 bases between them. CDR3 length equals 15 residues.

The CDR3 nucleotides read TGTGCCAGTAGTATGGCGACAGGGATTTGGTCCTACAATGAGCAGTTCTTC. Translated: CASSMATGIWSYNEQFF. This chain links TRBV19 with TRBJ2-1; 7 bases align to TRBD1. This CDR3 has 17 amino acids. From germline, CDR1 is LNHDA and CDR2 SQIVND (reference sequence). The J segment lost 1 base and the V segment lost 3 bases, leaving 9 bases of the junction unmatched.

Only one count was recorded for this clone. DNA for the CDR3: TGTGCCAGCAGTGAATCCGGCCACGGGGACTATGGCTACACCTTC. This codes for CASSESGHGDYGYTF. J is TRBJ1-2 and V is TRBV25-1; D remains unclear. V was trimmed by 1 base and J by 3 bases, leaving 12 bases between them. This CDR3 has 15 amino acids. Looked up from germline, CDR1 is MGHDK and CDR2 is SYGVNS.

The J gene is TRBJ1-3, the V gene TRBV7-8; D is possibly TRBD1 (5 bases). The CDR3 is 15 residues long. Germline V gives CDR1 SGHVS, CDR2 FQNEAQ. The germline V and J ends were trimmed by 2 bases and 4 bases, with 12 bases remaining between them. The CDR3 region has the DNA TGTGCCAGCAGCTTAAGGGGCTCTGGAGGAAACACCATATATTTT. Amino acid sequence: CASSLRGSGGNTIYF.

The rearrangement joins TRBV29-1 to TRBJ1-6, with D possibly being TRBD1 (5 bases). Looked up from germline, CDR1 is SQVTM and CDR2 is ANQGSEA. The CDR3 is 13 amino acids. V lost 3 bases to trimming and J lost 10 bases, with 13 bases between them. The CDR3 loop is CSVEEGRGSPLHF. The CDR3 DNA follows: TGCAGCGTTGAGGAGGGGAGGGGATCACCCCTCCACTTT.

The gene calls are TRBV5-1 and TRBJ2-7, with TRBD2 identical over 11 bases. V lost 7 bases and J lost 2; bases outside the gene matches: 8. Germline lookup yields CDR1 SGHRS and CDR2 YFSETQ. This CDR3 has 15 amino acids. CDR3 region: CASRQGTSGTYEQYF. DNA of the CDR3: TGCGCCAGCCGCCAAGGGACTAGCGGAACCTACGAGCAGTACTTC. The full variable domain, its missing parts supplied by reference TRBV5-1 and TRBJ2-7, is KAGVTQTPRYLIKTRGQQVTLSCSPISGHRSVSWYQQTPGQGLQFLFEYFSETQRNKGNFPGRFSGRQFSNSRSEMNVSTLELGDSALYLCASRQGTSGTYEQYFGPGTRLTVT.

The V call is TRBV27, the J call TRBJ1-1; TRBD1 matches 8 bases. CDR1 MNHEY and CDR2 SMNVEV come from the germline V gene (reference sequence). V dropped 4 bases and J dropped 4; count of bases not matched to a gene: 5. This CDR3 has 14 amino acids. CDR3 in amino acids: CASSWARGRTEAFF. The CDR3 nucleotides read TGTGCCAGCAGTTGGGCCAGGGGGCGCACTGAAGCTTTCTTT.

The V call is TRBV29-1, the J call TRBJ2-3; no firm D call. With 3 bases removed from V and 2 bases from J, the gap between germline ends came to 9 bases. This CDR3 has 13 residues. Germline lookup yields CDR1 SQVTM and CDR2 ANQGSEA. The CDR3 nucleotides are TGCAGCGTTGATAGTTCTATCACAGATACGCAGTATTTT. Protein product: CSVDSSITDTQYF.

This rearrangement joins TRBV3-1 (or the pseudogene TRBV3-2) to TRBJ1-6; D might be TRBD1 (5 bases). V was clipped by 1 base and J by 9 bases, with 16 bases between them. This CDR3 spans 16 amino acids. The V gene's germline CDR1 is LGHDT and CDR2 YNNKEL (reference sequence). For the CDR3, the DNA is TGTGCCAGCAGCCAAGGGTCAGGGTTGGGTGGTTCACCCCTCCACTTT. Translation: CASSQGSGLGGSPLHF.

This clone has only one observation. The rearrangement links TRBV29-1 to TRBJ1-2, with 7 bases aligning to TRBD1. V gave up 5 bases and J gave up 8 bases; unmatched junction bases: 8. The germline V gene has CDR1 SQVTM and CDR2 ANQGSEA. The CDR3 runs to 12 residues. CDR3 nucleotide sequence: TGCAGCGTTCACGGCGACAGGGACGGCTACACCTTC. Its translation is CSVHGDRDGYTF.

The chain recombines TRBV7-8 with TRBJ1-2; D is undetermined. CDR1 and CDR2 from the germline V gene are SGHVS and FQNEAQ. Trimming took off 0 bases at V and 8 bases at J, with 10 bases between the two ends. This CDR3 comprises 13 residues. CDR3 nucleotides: TGTGCCAGCAGCTTAGCGAGGCCGGCCGGCTACACCTTC. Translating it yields CASSLARPAGYTF.